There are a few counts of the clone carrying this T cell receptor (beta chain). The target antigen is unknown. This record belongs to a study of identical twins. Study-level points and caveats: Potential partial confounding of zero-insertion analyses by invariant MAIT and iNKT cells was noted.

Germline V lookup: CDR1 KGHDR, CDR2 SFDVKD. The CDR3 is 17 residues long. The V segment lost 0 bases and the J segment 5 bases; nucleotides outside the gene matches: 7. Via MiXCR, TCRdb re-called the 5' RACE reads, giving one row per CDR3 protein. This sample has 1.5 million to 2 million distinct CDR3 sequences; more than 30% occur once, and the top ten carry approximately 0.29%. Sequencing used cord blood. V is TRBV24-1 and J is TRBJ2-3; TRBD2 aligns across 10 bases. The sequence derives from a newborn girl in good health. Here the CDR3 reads CATSDLTASGREDTQYF. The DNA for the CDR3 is TGTGCCACCAGTGATTTGACGGCTAGCGGGAGAGAAGATACGCAGTATTTT.